These 14 T cell receptor beta chains were all obtained from the same sample, sequenced in a study of T cell responses to AZD1222 COVID-19 vaccine. This table comes from immunoSEQ multiplex PCR, and its TCRdb copy is limited to in-frame clones, with some not included. The sample includes roughly 160,000 clones, 80% to 90% of them seen just once. Here the sequenced sample was peripheral blood, taken on day 0 of AZD1222 vaccination. The source of these receptors is an adult in good health.

A single count supports this clone. The chain has TRBV6-5 and TRBJ2-7, with D possibly being TRBD1 (6 bases). Trimming removed 6 bases from V and 4 bases from J, with 16 bases in between. The CDR3 length is 14 residues. CDR1 MNHEY and CDR2 SVGAGI come from the germline V gene. CDR3 in DNA: TGTGCCAGCAGGAAAGGGACACAAGCTTACGAGCAGTACTTC. As protein: CASRKGTQAYEQYF.

This chain links TRBV4-2 with TRBJ1-2, with TRBD1 matching 7 bases. The CDR3 runs 18 residues. The germline CDR1 and CDR2 sequences are LGHNA and YNFKEQ. The junction had 10 bases not matched to a gene; V was cut back by 0 bases and J by 0 bases. The CDR3 protein is CASSQENEGQSPNYGYTF. The CDR3 coding sequence is TGTGCCAGCAGCCAAGAGAATGAGGGACAGAGTCCTAACTATGGCTACACCTTC.

This sequence joins TRBV5-6 and TRBJ1-6; D not resolved. Germline-derived CDR1 and CDR2 are SGHDT and YYEEEE. With 0 bases removed from V and 0 bases from J, the gap between germline ends came to 7 bases. The CDR3 spans 16 residues. Here the CDR3 DNA reads TGTGCCAGCAGCTTGGTAGGGAGCTCCTATAATTCACCCCTCCACTTT. It codes for CASSLVGSSYNSPLHF.

This chain uses TRBV5-1 with TRBJ2-5, with TRBD1 identical over 9 bases. CDR3 length: 13 residues. Germline V gives CDR1 SGHRS, CDR2 YFSETQ. With 4 bases clipped from V and 3 bases from J, the junction kept 1 base outside the gene matches. Here the CDR3 DNA reads TGCGCCAGCAGCCGGACAGGGGAAGAGACCCAGTACTTC. This encodes CASSRTGEETQYF.

The chain carries TRBV29-1 and TRBJ1-5; D gene unclear. The CDR3 has 14 residues. The V end lost 7 bases, the J end lost 1 base, and 14 bases lay between the germline ends. The germline gives CDR1 SQVTM, CDR2 ANQGSEA. CDR3 coding DNA: TGCAGCGCCGGCGAGGGCAACAGCAATCAGCCCCAGCATTTT. This codes for CSAGEGNSNQPQHF.

Only a few counts were recorded for this clone. This rearrangement joins TRBV6-4 to TRBJ1-1, with D possibly matching TRBD1 (5 bases). The CDR3 has 15 amino acids. V dropped 3 bases and J dropped 3 bases, with 14 bases sitting between them. The germline V gene encodes CDR1 MRHNA and CDR2 SNTAGT. The CDR3 reads CASSESAGSDTEAFF. The CDR3, as DNA: TGTGCCAGCAGTGAATCTGCAGGGTCCGACACTGAAGCTTTCTTT.

A few counts support this clone. The chain uses TRBV30 and TRBJ2-2; 10 positions match TRBD2. The germline V gene has CDR1 GTSNPN and CDR2 SVGIG (reference sequence). The CDR3 is made up of 15 amino acids. Trimming cost V 3 bases and J 5 bases; bases outside gene matches: 6. The CDR3 region has the DNA TGTGCCTGGAGACAGCGGGGGGGCCGGACCGGGGAGCTGTTTTTT. The encoded protein is CAWRQRGGRTGELFF.

With regard to this clone: Germline and junction disagree at one end, which may indicate a read error. The V gene is TRBV5-1, the J gene TRBJ2-5; no firm D call. Germline CDR1 SGHRS, CDR2 YFSETQ. The CDR3 has 11 amino acids. The DNA of the CDR3 is TGCACCAGCAGCTTGGGTGAGACCCAGTACTTC. Translation: CTSSLGETQYF.

This chain connects TRBV5-1 to TRBJ2-6, with 7 bases identical to TRBD1. The germline V gene has CDR1 SGHRS and CDR2 YFSETQ. This CDR3 contains 18 residues. Trimming took 1 base from V and 1 from J; bases not matched to a gene: 8. In DNA, the CDR3 is TGCGCCAGCAGCTTGAGTAGGGGGCTCAATTCTGGGGCCAACGTCCTGACTTTC. It is translated as CASSLSRGLNSGANVLTF.

The rearrangement joins TRBV19 to TRBJ1-5, with D tentatively TRBD1 (5 bases). Trimming removed 6 bases from V and 2 bases from J, with 20 bases in between. The V gene's germline CDR1 is LNHDA and CDR2 SQIVND (reference sequence). CDR3 length: 17 residues. CDR3 nucleotide sequence: TGTGCCAGTAGCCCCGTTCGGGGGACGAAGGGCAATCAGCCCCAGCATTTT. This translates into CASSPVRGTKGNQPQHF.

This chain links TRBV15 with TRBJ1-1; 9 positions agree with TRBD1. This CDR3 comprises 15 residues. CDR1 is LNHNV and CDR2 is YYDKDF in the germline V gene (reference sequence). V was pared by 3 bases and J by 2 bases, with 4 bases of the junction left unmatched. The CDR3 here is CATSSGTGFNTEAFF. In DNA, the CDR3 is TGTGCCACCAGCAGTGGGACAGGGTTTAACACTGAAGCTTTCTTT.

The chain uses TRBV13 and TRBJ2-2, with D perhaps matching TRBD2 (5 bases). This CDR3 has 15 amino acids. Germline V gene data show CDR1 as PRHDT and CDR2 as FYEKMQ (reference sequence). V lost 5 bases to trimming and J lost 5 bases, with 15 bases between them. CDR3 in DNA: TGTGCCAGCAGCCCCGGGGAAGTGGGTACCGGGGAGCTGTTTTTT. It codes for CASSPGEVGTGELFF.

This rearrangement joins TRBV9 to TRBJ2-3, with D perhaps matching TRBD2 (7 bases). Germline V gene data show CDR1 as SGDLS and CDR2 as YYNGEE. The V and J ends lost 4 bases and 3 bases respectively, with 15 bases between them. This CDR3 has 15 residues. CDR3 loop: CASSPSRGGTDTQYF. In DNA, the CDR3 is TGTGCCAGCAGCCCCTCGAGGGGGGGGACAGATACGCAGTATTTT.

The rearrangement joins TRBV13 to TRBJ2-3; D unresolved. The CDR3 sequence is 12 residues long. Trimming left V 4 bases short and J 4 bases short, with 6 bases between. Looked up from germline, CDR1 is PRHDT and CDR2 is FYEKMQ (reference sequence). CDR3 sequence (DNA): TGTGCCAGCAGCTCTCTTTCAGATACGCAGTATTTT. Amino acid sequence: CASSSLSDTQYF.